This T cell receptor beta chain derives from a study of Ad26.COV2.S vaccination and SARS-CoV-2 variants. Broader study findings: Researchers reported similar non-spike TCR breadth in vaccine and placebo recipients. TCR breadth and depth analyses may have underestimated total T cell responses.

TCRdb keeps only in-frame clones here, not all; method: immunoSEQ multiplex PCR. The sample lists approximately 410,000 clones, over 80% seen once, with about 1.7% in the top ten. Treatment here: over 15 received Ad26.COV2.S at low or high dose, single or two shots; about five received placebo; per-sample allocation not given. The investigators took samples on day 63 after the first vaccine or placebo injection. Whoever gave the sample was an adult aged 18-55 years in Boston. As to this clone: Antigen specificity is unknown.

CDR3 size: 19 residues. V lost 5 bases to trimming and J lost 0 bases; unmatched junction nucleotides: 15. Germline CDR1 and CDR2: MDHEN and SYDVKM. The TCR sequence derives from a person aged 18-65 years who received the Ad26.COV2.S COVID-19 vaccine or a placebo. Sequenced material: peripheral blood, taken in a trial of Ad26.COV2.S vaccine versus placebo. The chain carries TRBV28 and TRBJ2-3, with 9 positions matching TRBD1. The CDR3 DNA reads TGTGCCAGCAGTCCCCCAGGGGGACAGGGCTTCCTTAGCACAGATACGCAGTATTTT. Its translation: CASSPPGGQGFLSTDTQYF.